What follows are 17 T cell receptor beta chains derived from one specimen sequenced in a study of shared clonotypes between healthy human individuals. Sequencing was performed with immunoSEQ multiplex PCR; in TCRdb, only in-frame clones are kept and a portion is missing. The sample shows about 2 million clones, around 96% of them seen only once. Only CD45RO-negative cells positively selected for CCR7 counted as naive CD8 cells, so terminally differentiated effector memory CD45RA+ cells were excluded. What was sequenced was naive CD8+ T cells sorted from blood. The origin of the receptors is a man aged 18 to 29 in good health.

This chain joins TRBV6-1 and TRBJ2-1, with D perhaps TRBD2 (5 bases). Trimming removed 2 bases from V and 8 bases from J, with 10 bases in between. Germline V lookup: CDR1 MNHNS, CDR2 SASEGT. The CDR3 has 13 residues. Here the CDR3 reads CASSELSVDEQFF. Here the CDR3 DNA reads TGTGCCAGCAGTGAACTTAGCGTTGATGAGCAGTTCTTC.

The chain links TRBV5-4 to TRBJ2-3; D may be TRBD1 or TRBD2 (5 bases each). There are 15 residues in the CDR3. Trimming cost V 3 bases and J 0 bases, with 11 bases left between them. Germline V CDR1 and CDR2: SGHNT, YYREEE (reference sequence). CDR3 DNA: TGTGCCAGCAGCTCGCCGGGACCAAGCACAGATACGCAGTATTTT. Encoded protein: CASSSPGPSTDTQYF.

This clone was found once. The chain combines TRBV4-1 with TRBJ2-5; either TRBD1 or TRBD2 may supply D (7 bases each). The germline CDR1 and CDR2 sequences are MGHRA and YSYEKL. The V end was cut by 0 bases, the J end by 0 bases, with 17 bases between. The CDR3 runs to 18 residues. The CDR3 DNA follows: TGCGCCAGCAGCCAAGAGACTTGGGAGGGGGCGGACCAAGAGACCCAGTACTTC. This sequence encodes CASSQETWEGADQETQYF.

The rearrangement uses TRBV2 and TRBJ2-3; 10 nucleotides align to TRBD2. With 4 bases clipped from V and 2 bases from J, the junction kept 6 bases outside the gene matches. The length of the CDR3 is 16 residues. The germline V gene has CDR1 SNHLY and CDR2 FYNNEI. Here the CDR3 DNA reads TGTGCCAGCAGTGCGAGAGCGGGGGGGCACACAGATACGCAGTATTTT. Its translation is CASSARAGGHTDTQYF.

The chain combines TRBV12-1 with TRBJ2-2; the D call in the table, TRBD2, was not verified against the DNA. TRBV12-1 is designated a pseudogene. The CDR3 length is 16 residues. Here the CDR3 DNA reads TGTGCCAGCAGCTTTTATCGGGTGAAGAACACCGGGGAGCTGTTTTTT. This encodes CASSFYRVKNTGELFF.

The gene calls are TRBV6-5 and TRBJ2-2; 7 bases line up with TRBD2. Germline V gene data show CDR1 as MNHEY and CDR2 as SVGAGI. CDR3 length: 15 amino acids. V lost 6 bases, J lost 5 bases, and 9 bases stayed unmatched. The CDR3 DNA is TGTGCCAGCAGGGCGCTAGCGGAGGGGACCGGGGAGCTGTTTTTT. Its translation is CASRALAEGTGELFF.

The chain links TRBV6-1 to TRBJ1-6; maybe TRBD1 (5 bases). In germline, CDR1 is MNHNS, CDR2 SASEGT. The CDR3 length is 14 residues. V lost 6 bases, J lost 12 bases, and 18 bases lay in between. The CDR3 DNA reads as TGTGCCAGCAGCGAAAACCGTTGGGGGGAACCCCTCCACTTT. This gives the protein CASSENRWGEPLHF.

The chain employs TRBV4-1 and TRBJ2-1, with 16 positions matching TRBD2. The V and J ends lost 4 bases and 7 bases, in that order; junction bases with no gene match: 7. This CDR3 has 17 amino acids. The germline V gene has CDR1 MGHRA and CDR2 YSYEKL. DNA for the CDR3: TGCGCCAGCAGCCTAGGGACTAGCGGGAGGGCGGGTAATGAGCAGTTCTTC. Its translation: CASSLGTSGRAGNEQFF.

The chain uses TRBV4-1 and TRBJ1-1, with 7 bases fitting TRBD1. This CDR3 comprises 18 residues. With V trimmed by 4 bases and J by 0 bases, 14 bases remained unmatched. Germline assignment: CDR1 MGHRA and CDR2 YSYEKL. CDR3 DNA: TGCGCCAGCAGCCCCAATGCCCAAGCCGGGACAGTGAACACTGAAGCTTTCTTT. This gives the protein CASSPNAQAGTVNTEAFF.

The gene calls are TRBV7-6 and TRBJ1-5, with 12 positions matching TRBD1. The CDR3 is 17 amino acids. Germline V gene data show CDR1 as SGHVS and CDR2 as FNYEAQ. The V and J ends lost 1 base and 6 bases, in that order; junction bases with no gene match: 7. The CDR3 coding sequence is TGTGCCAGCAGCTTAGAAGTGGGACAGGGGGCGTCTCAGCCCCAGCATTTT. Translating gives CASSLEVGQGASQPQHF.

This clone occurred once. The rearrangement uses TRBV6-5 and TRBJ1-6; D remains unclear. Germline V gene data show CDR1 as MNHEY and CDR2 as SVGAGI. V gave up 6 bases and J gave up 8 bases, with 11 bases separating them. The CDR3 is 13 residues long. The CDR3, as DNA: TGTGCCAGCAGACCGCCGGGTGATTCACCCCTCCACTTT. This encodes CASRPPGDSPLHF.

The chain recombines TRBV13 with TRBJ1-1; D may be TRBD1 (6 bases). Trimming shortened V by 7 bases and J by 4 bases, and 22 bases separated the two germline ends. Germline V gene lookup returns CDR1 PRHDT and CDR2 FYEKMQ (reference sequence). The CDR3 is 16 residues long. The CDR3 bases are TGTGCCAGCAACCACTGGCCGGGGGCCTGGAGCACTGAAGCTTTCTTT. Translated, it gives CASNHWPGAWSTEAFF.

The rearrangement joins TRBV7-6 to TRBJ2-7, with TRBD1 identical over 10 bases. Germline V gives CDR1 SGHVS, CDR2 FNYEAQ. V gave up 2 bases and J gave up 4 bases; unmatched junction bases: 11. The CDR3 contains 17 residues. The CDR3 bases are TGTGCCAGCAGCTTACGTGTCGATGGGACAGGGGAGTACGAGCAGTACTTC. Translated: CASSLRVDGTGEYEQYF.

This sequence joins TRBV29-1 and TRBJ1-2; TRBD1 is a possible D gene (5 bases). CDR3 length equals 14 residues. V was trimmed by 1 base and J by 3 bases, leaving 12 bases between them. Germline V lookup: CDR1 SQVTM, CDR2 ANQGSEA. The CDR3 protein is CSVEGQTGDYGYTF. In DNA, the CDR3 is TGCAGCGTTGAAGGCCAGACGGGGGACTATGGCTACACCTTC.

CDR3 in amino acids: CASSSPLGREGLQETQYF. The CDR3 coding sequence is TGTGCCAGCAGCTCCCCTCTAGGGCGGGAGGGCTTACAAGAGACCCAGTACTTC. V gene TRBV7-6 combines with J gene TRBJ2-5; TRBD2 aligns across 9 bases. CDR3 length: 18 residues. The V and J ends lost 4 bases and 2 bases, in that order; junction bases with no gene match: 14. CDR1 and CDR2 from the germline V gene are SGHVS and FNYEAQ.

The chain uses TRBV11-2 and TRBJ2-1; 9 nucleotides line up with TRBD1. This CDR3 is built from 17 residues. V dropped 4 bases and J dropped 6; count of bases not matched to a gene: 13. Germline-derived CDR1 and CDR2 are SGHAT and FQNNGV. The DNA of the CDR3 is TGTGCCAGCAGCTCCTTTTGGGACAGGGAAAGGAGCAATGAGCAGTTCTTC. Amino acids: CASSSFWDRERSNEQFF.

The V and J genes are TRBV28 and TRBJ2-7; TRBD1 matches at 7 bases. This CDR3 is 13 amino acids long. Germline V gives CDR1 MDHEN, CDR2 SYDVKM. After removal of 5 bases from V and 2 bases from J, the junction contained 3 bases not matched to a gene. This CDR3 is CASSITGAYEQYF. The CDR3, as DNA: TGTGCCAGCAGTATAACAGGGGCCTACGAGCAGTACTTC.